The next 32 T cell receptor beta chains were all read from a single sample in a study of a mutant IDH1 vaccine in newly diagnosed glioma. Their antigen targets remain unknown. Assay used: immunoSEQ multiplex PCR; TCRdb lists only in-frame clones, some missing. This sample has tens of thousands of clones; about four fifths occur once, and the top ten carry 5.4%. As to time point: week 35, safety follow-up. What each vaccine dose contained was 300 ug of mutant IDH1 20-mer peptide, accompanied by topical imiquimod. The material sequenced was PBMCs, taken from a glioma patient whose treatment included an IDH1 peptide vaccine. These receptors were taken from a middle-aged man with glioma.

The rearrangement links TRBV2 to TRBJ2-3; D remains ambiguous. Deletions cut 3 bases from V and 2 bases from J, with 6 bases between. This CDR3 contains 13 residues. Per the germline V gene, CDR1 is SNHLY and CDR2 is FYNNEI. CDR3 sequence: CASSEDNTDTQYF. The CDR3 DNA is TGTGCCAGCAGTGAGGATAACACAGATACGCAGTATTTT. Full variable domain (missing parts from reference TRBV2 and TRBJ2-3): EPEVTQTPSHQVTQMGQEVILRCVPISNHLYFYWYRQILGQKVEFLVSFYNNEISEKSEIFDDQFSVERPDGSNFTLKIRSTKLEDSAMYFCASSEDNTDTQYFGPGTRLTVL.

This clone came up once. CDR3: CASSLNGQETQYF. CDR3 DNA sequence: TGCGCCAGCAGCTTGAACGGGCAAGAGACCCAGTACTTC. The genes are TRBV5-1 and TRBJ2-5; D remains unclear. There are 13 residues in the CDR3. V dropped 1 base and J dropped 2 bases, with 6 bases sitting between them. The germline gives CDR1 SGHRS, CDR2 YFSETQ.

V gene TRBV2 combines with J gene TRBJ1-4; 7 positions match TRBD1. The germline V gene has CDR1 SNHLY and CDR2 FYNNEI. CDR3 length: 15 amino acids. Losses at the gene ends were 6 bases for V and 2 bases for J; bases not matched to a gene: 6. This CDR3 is CASRESQGTNEKLFF. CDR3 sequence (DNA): TGTGCCAGCAGGGAATCACAGGGGACTAATGAAAAACTGTTTTTT.

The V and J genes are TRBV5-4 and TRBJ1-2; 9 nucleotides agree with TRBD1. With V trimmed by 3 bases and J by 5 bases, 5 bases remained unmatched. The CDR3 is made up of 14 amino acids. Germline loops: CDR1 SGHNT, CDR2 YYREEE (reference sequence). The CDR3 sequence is CASSSGTGRYGYTF. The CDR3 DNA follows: TGTGCCAGCAGCTCCGGGACAGGGAGATATGGCTACACCTTC.

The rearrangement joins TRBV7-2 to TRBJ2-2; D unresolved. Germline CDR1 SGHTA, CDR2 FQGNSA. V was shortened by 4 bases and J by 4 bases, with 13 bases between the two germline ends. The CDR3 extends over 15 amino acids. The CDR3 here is CASSSRVQTTGELFF. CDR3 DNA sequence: TGTGCCAGCAGCTCCCGGGTCCAAACCACCGGGGAGCTGTTTTTT.

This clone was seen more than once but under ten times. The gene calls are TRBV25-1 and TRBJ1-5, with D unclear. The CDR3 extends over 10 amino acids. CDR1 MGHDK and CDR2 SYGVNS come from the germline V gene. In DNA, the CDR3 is TGTGTTAGCGGGAATCAGCCCCAGCATTTT. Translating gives CVSGNQPQHF.

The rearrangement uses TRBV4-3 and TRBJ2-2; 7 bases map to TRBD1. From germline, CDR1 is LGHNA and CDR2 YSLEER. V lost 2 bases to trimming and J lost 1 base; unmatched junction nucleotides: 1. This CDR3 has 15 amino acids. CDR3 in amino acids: CASSQTGVNTGELFF. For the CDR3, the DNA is TGCGCCAGCAGCCAAACAGGGGTGAACACCGGGGAGCTGTTTTTT.

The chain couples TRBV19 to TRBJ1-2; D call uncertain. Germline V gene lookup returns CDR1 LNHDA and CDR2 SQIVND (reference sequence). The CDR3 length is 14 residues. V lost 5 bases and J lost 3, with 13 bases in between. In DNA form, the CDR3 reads TGTGCCAGTAGTTCCCGGACCGGGGACTATGGCTACACCTTC. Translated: CASSSRTGDYGYTF.

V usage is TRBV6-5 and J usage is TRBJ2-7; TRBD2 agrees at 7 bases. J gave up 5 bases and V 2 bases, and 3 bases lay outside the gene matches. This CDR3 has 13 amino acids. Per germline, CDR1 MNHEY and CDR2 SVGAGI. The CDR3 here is CASSYAGVDEQYF. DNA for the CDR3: TGTGCCAGCAGTTACGCGGGGGTGGACGAGCAGTACTTC.

CDR3 region: CASSQDPGTVFEQYF. For the CDR3, the DNA is TGCGCCAGCAGCCAAGATCCCGGGACAGTTTTCGAGCAGTACTTC. The chain links TRBV4-3 to TRBJ2-7; 7 bases are shared with TRBD1. The CDR3 length is 15 residues. The V gene's germline CDR1 is LGHNA and CDR2 YSLEER. Germline trimming cut 0 bases from V and 6 bases from J; bases unmatched to any gene: 8.

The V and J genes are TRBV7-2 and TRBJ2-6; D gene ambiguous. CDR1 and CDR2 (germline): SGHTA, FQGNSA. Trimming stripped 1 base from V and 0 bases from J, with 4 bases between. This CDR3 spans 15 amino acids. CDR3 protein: CASSLVNSGANVLTF. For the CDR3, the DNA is TGTGCCAGCAGCTTAGTGAACTCTGGGGCCAACGTCCTGACTTTC.

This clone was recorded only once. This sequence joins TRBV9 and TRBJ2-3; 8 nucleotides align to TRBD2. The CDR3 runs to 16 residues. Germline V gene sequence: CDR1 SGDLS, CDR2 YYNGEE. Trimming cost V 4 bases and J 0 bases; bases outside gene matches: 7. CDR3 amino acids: CASSSGSGGSTDTQYF. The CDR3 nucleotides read TGTGCCAGCAGCTCAGGGAGCGGGGGTAGCACAGATACGCAGTATTTT.

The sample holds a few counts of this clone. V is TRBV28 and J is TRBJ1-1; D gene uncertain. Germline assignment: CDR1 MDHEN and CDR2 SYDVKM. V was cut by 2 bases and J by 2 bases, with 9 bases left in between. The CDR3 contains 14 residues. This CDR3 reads CASSLVQRNTEAFF. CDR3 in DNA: TGTGCCAGCAGTTTAGTTCAGCGTAACACTGAAGCTTTCTTT.

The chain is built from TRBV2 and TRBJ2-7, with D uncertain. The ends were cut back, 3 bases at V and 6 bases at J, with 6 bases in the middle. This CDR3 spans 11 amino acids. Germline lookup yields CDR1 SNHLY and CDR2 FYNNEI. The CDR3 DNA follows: TGTGCCAGCAGTGATTGGGGCGAGCAGTACTTC. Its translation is CASSDWGEQYF.

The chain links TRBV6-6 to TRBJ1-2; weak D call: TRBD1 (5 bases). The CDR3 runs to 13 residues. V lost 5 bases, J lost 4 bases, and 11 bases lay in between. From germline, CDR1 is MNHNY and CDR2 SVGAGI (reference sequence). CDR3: CASSPGASYGYTF. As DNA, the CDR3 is TGTGCCAGCAGTCCTGGGGCTAGCTATGGCTACACCTTC.

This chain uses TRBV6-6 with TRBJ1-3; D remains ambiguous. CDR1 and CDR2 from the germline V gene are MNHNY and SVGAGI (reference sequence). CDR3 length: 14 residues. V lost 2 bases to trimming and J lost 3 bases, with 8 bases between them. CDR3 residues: CASSYNSFGNTIYF. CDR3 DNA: TGTGCCAGCAGTTACAATTCCTTTGGAAACACCATATATTTT.

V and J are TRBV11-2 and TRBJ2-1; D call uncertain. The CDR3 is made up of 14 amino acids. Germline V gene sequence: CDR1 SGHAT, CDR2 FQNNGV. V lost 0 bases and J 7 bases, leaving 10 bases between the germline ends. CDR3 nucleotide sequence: TGTGCCAGCAGCTTAGAATTGGTCGGGAATGAGCAGTTCTTC. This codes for CASSLELVGNEQFF.

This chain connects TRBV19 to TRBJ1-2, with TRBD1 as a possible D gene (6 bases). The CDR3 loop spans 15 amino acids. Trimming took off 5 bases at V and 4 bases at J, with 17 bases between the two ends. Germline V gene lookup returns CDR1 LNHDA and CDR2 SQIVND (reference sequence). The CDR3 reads CASSPDRFSLYGYTF. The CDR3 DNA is TGTGCCAGTAGTCCCGACAGGTTCTCCCTCTATGGCTACACCTTC.

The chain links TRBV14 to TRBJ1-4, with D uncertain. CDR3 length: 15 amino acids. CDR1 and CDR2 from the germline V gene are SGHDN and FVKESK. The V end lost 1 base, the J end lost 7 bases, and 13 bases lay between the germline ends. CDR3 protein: CASSQGQLPGEKLFF. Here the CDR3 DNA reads TGTGCCAGCAGCCAAGGGCAGCTTCCAGGTGAAAAACTGTTTTTT.

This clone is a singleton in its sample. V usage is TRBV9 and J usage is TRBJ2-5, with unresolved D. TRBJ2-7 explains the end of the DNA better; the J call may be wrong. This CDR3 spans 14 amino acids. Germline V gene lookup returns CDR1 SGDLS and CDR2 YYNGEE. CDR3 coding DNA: TGTGCCAGCAGCTTGAGCTGGAGCTCCTACGAGCAGTACTTC. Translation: CASSLSWSSYEQYF.

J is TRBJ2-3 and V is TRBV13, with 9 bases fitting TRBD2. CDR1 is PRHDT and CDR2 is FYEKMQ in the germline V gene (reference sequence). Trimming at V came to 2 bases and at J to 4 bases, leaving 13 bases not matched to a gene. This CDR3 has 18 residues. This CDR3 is CASSLPAGGRIFADTQYF. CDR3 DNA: TGTGCCAGCAGCTTACCAGCGGGGGGTCGTATCTTCGCAGATACGCAGTATTTT.

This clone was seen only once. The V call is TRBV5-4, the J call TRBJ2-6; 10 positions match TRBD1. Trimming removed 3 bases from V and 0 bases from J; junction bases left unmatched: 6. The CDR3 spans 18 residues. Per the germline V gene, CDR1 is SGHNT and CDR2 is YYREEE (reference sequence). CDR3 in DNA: TGTGCCAGCAGCTACCCGGGACAGGGGACCTCTGGGGCCAACGTCCTGACTTTC. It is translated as CASSYPGQGTSGANVLTF.

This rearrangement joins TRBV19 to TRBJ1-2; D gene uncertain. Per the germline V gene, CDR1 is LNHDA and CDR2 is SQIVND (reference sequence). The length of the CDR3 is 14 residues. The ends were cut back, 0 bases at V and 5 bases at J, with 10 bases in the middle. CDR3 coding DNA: TGTGCCAGTAGTATAGACGGCAGAAATTATGGCTACACCTTC. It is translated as CASSIDGRNYGYTF.

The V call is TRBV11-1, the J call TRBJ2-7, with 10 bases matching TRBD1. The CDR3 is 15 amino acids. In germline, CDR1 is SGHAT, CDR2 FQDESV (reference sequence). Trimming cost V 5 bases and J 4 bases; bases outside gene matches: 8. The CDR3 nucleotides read TGTGCCAGCAGCCTGACGGACAGGGGGTTGTACGAGCAGTACTTC. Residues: CASSLTDRGLYEQYF.

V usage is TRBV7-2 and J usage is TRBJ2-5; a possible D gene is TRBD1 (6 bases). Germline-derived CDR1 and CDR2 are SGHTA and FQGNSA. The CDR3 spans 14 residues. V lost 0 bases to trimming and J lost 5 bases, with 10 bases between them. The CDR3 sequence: CASSLANREETQYF. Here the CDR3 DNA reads TGTGCCAGCAGCTTAGCGAACAGGGAGGAGACCCAGTACTTC. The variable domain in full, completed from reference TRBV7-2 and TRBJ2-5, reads GAGVSQSPSNKVTEKGKDVELRCDPISGHTALYWYRQSLGQGLEFLIYFQGNSAPDKSGLPSDRFSAERTGGSVSTLTIQRTQQEDSAVYLCASSLANREETQYFGPGTRLLVL.

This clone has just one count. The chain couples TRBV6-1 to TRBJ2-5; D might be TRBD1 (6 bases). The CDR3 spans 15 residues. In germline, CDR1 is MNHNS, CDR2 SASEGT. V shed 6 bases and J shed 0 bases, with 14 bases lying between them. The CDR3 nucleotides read TGTGCCAGCAGCCTATCGACAGGAAACCAAGAGACCCAGTACTTC. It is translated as CASSLSTGNQETQYF.

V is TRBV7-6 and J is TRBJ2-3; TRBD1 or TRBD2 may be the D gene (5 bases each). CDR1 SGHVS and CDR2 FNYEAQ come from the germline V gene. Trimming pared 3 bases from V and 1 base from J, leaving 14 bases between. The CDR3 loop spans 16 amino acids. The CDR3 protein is CASSFGTGRGTDTQYF. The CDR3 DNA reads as TGTGCCAGCAGCTTCGGGACGGGGAGAGGCACAGATACGCAGTATTTT.

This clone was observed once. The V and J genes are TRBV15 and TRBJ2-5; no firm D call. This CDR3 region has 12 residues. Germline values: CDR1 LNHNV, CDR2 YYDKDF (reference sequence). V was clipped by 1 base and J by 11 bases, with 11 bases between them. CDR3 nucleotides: TGTGCCACCAGCAGAGTCGGTGATGAGCAGTACTTC. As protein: CATSRVGDEQYF.

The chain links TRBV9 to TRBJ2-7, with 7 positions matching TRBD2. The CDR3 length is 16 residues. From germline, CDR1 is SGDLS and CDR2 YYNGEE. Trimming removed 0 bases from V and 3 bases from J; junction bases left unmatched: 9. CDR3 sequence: CASSVDGGGSGYEQYF. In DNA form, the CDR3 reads TGTGCCAGCAGCGTAGACGGTGGCGGGAGTGGCTACGAGCAGTACTTC.

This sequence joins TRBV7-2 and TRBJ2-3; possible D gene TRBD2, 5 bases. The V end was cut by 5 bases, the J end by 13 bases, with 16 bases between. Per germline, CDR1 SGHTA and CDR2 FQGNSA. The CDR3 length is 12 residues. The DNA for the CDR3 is TGTGCCAGCAGCGGAGCGTCCCCGGAGGAGTATTTT. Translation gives CASSGASPEEYF. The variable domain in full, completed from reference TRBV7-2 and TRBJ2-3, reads GAGVSQSPSNKVTEKGKDVELRCDPISGHTALYWYRQSLGQGLEFLIYFQGNSAPDKSGLPSDRFSAERTGGSVSTLTIQRTQQEDSAVYLCASSGASPEEYFGPGTRLTVL.

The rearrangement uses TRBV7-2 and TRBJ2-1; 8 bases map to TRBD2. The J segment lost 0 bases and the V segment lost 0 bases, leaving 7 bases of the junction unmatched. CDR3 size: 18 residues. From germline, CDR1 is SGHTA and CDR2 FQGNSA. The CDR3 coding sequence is TGTGCCAGCAGCTTAGCGCTACTAGCGGCAAGCTCCTACAATGAGCAGTTCTTC. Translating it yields CASSLALLAASSYNEQFF.

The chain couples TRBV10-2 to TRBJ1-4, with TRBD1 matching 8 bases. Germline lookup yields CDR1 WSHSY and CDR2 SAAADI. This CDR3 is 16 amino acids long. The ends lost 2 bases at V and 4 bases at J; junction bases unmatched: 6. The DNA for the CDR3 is TGCGCCAGCAGTGAGACCAGGACAGGGAATAATGAAAAACTGTTTTTT. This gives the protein CASSETRTGNNEKLFF.